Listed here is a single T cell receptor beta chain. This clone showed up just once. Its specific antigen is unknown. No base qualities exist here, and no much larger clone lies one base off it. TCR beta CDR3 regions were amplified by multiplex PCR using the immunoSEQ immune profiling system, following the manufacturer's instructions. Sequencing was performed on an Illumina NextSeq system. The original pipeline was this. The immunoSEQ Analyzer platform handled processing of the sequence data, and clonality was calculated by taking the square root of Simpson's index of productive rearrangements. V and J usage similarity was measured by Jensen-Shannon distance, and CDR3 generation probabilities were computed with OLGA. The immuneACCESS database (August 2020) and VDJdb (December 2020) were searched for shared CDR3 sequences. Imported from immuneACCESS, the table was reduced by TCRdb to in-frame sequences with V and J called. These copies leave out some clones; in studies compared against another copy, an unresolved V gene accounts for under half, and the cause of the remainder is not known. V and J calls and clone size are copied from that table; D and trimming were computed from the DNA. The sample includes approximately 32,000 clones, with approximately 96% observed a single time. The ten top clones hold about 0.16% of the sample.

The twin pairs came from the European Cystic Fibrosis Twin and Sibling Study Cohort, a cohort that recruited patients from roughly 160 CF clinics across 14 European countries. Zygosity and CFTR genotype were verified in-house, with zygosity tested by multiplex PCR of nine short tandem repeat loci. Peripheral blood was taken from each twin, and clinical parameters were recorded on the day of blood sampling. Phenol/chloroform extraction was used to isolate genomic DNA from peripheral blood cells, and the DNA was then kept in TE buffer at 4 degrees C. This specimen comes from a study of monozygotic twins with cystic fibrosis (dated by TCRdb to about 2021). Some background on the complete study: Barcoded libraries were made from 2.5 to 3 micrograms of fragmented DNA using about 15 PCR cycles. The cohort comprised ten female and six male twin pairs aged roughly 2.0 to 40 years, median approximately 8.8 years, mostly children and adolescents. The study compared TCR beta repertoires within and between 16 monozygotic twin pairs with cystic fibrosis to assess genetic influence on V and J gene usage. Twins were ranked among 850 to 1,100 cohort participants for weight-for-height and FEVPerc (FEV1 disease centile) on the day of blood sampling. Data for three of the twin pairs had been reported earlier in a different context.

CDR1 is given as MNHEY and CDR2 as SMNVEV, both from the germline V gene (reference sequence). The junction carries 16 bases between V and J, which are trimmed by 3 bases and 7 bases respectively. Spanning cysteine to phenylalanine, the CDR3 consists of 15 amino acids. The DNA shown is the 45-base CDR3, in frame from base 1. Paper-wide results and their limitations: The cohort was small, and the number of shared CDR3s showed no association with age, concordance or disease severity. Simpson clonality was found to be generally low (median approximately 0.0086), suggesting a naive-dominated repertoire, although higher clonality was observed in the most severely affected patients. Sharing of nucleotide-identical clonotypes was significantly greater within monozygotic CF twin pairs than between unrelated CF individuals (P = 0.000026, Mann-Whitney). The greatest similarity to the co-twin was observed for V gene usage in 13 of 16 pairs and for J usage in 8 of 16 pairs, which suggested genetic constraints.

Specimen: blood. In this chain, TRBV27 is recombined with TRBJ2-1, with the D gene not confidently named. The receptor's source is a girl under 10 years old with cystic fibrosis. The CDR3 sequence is CASSLGLGPVNEQFF. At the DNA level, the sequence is TGTGCCAGCAGTTTGGGTTTGGGCCCTGTAAATGAGCAGTTCTTC.